These T cell receptor beta chains were read from a single sample in a study of PD-1 blockade in mismatch repair-deficient tumors. TCRdb's table, derived via immunoSEQ multiplex PCR, lists solely in-frame clones and lacks some. The sample comprises 130,000 or so clones, around 87% of which are singletons, and approximately 13% rests with the top ten. The sample was peripheral blood, taken 44 weeks after starting pembrolizumab. Receptors originate from an adult with mismatch repair-deficient cancer. CDR3s include the opening cysteine and the closing phenylalanine or tryptophan. The D gene is left open where the match is weak. A clone size is listed for some rows: how often the clone was seen (once, few, many), or a class if it is expanded.

J: TRBJ2-3
size: NA
D: TRBD1
V: TRBV11-3
CDR3: CASSRRQGPPGTDTQYF
DNA: TGTGCCAGCAGCAGAAGACAGGGCCCCCCTGGCACAGATACGCAGTATTTT

J: TRBJ1-1
size: NA
D: NA
V: TRBV7-9
CDR3: CASRNELVNTEAFF
DNA: TGTGCCAGCAGGAATGAGCTGGTGAACACTGAAGCTTTCTTT

J: TRBJ2-2
size: NA
D: NA
V: TRBV9
CDR3: CASSVPRLAENTGELFF
DNA: TGTGCCAGCAGCGTCCCCCGGTTAGCAGAGAACACCGGGGAGCTGTTTTTT

J: TRBJ2-3
size: NA
D: NA
V: TRBV7-8
CDR3: CASSLHHSANPTDTQYF
DNA: TGTGCCAGCAGCTTACACCACTCGGCGAACCCCACAGATACGCAGTATTTT

J: TRBJ2-7
size: NA
D: NA
V: TRBV7-2
CDR3: CASSLVWQGDEQYF
DNA: TGTGCCAGCAGCTTAGTCTGGCAGGGCGACGAGCAGTACTTC

J: TRBJ2-1
size: NA
D: TRBD1
V: TRBV11-3
CDR3: CASSDPTGAREQFF
DNA: TGTGCCAGCAGCGACCCGACAGGGGCCCGTGAGCAGTTCTTC

J: TRBJ2-2
size: NA
D: NA
V: TRBV19
CDR3: CASSRPWGGRTGELFF
DNA: TGTGCCAGTAGTAGGCCGTGGGGCGGGCGTACCGGGGAGCTGTTTTTT

J: TRBJ2-5
size: NA
D: TRBD2
V: TRBV11-2
CDR3: CASSYSRTTGGVETQYF
DNA: TGTGCCAGCAGCTATTCGAGGACTACGGGAGGGGTAGAGACCCAGTACTTC

J: TRBJ1-2
size: NA
D: TRBD1
V: TRBV10-3
CDR3: CAISPRGENGYTF
DNA: TGTGCCATCAGTCCCAGGGGGGAAAATGGCTACACCTTC

J: TRBJ2-2
size: NA
D: NA
V: TRBV9
CDR3: CASSVEGANTGELFF
DNA: TGTGCCAGCAGCGTAGAAGGGGCGAACACCGGGGAGCTGTTTTTT

J: TRBJ2-7
size: once
D: TRBD1
V: TRBV7-2
CDR3: CASRDVQGETSYEQYF
DNA: TGTGCCAGCAGGGATGTACAGGGGGAAACCTCCTACGAGCAGTACTTC

J: TRBJ1-1
size: NA
D: TRBD1
V: TRBV4-3
CDR3: CASSQDRVNTEAFF
DNA: TGCGCCAGCAGCCAGGACAGGGTGAACACTGAAGCTTTCTTT

J: TRBJ1-2
size: NA
D: NA
V: TRBV5-1
CDR3: CASSPFWQGKRGYTF
DNA: TGCGCCAGCAGCCCCTTTTGGCAGGGGAAAAGGGGCTACACCTTC

J: TRBJ2-6
size: NA
D: NA
V: TRBV5-1
CDR3: CASSFGANVLTF
DNA: TGCGCCAGCAGCTTTGGGGCCAACGTCCTGACTTTC

J: TRBJ2-7
size: NA
D: NA
V: TRBV5-3
CDR3: CASSSWGISDEQYF
DNA: TGTGCCAGCAGCTCCTGGGGTATATCGGACGAGCAGTACTTC

J: TRBJ2-7
size: NA
D: NA
V: TRBV5-4
CDR3: CASSSASYEQYF
DNA: TGTGCCAGCAGCTCTGCTAGCTACGAGCAGTACTTC

J: TRBJ2-7
size: few
D: TRBD1
V: TRBV6-1
CDR3: CASSEEQGGPYEQYF
DNA: TGTGCCAGCAGTGAAGAGCAAGGGGGCCCCTACGAGCAGTACTTC

J: TRBJ2-1
size: NA
D: TRBD2
V: TRBV4-1
CDR3: CASSQEFGTSGRRNEQFF
DNA: TGCGCCAGCAGCCAAGAATTCGGGACTAGCGGGAGAAGAAATGAGCAGTTCTTC

J: TRBJ2-1
size: NA
D: TRBD1
V: TRBV10-3
CDR3: CANGDSHYNEQFF
DNA: TGTGCCAACGGGGACAGCCACTACAATGAGCAGTTCTTC

J: TRBJ2-7
size: NA
D: NA
V: TRBV5-5
CDR3: CASSSYTQQYF
DNA: TGTGCCAGCAGCTCTTACACACAGCAGTACTTC

J: TRBJ2-7
size: NA
D: TRBD2
V: TRBV11-2
CDR3: CASSLSTAGVSYEQYF
DNA: TGTGCCAGCAGCTTATCTACAGCGGGAGTCTCCTACGAGCAGTACTTC

J: TRBJ2-7
size: NA
D: TRBD1
V: TRBV6-5
CDR3: CASSYSKDRGGNEQYF
DNA: TGTGCCAGCAGTTACTCGAAGGACAGGGGGGGAAACGAGCAGTACTTC

J: TRBJ2-3
size: NA
D: NA
V: TRBV25-1
CDR3: CASTDTQYF
DNA: TGTGCCAGCACAGATACGCAGTATTTT

J: TRBJ2-2
size: once
D: NA
V: TRBV15
CDR3: CATSRDQDTGELFF
DNA: TGTGCCACCAGCAGAGATCAAGACACCGGGGAGCTGTTTTTT

J: TRBJ2-5
size: NA
D: TRBD2
V: TRBV15
CDR3: CATSRGLGGGGYQETQYF
DNA: TGTGCCACCAGCAGAGGCCTTGGCGGCGGGGGGTACCAAGAGACCCAGTACTTC

J: TRBJ2-3
size: NA
D: TRBD2
V: TRBV9
CDR3: CASSVGGSSTDTQYF
DNA: TGTGCCAGCAGCGTAGGCGGGAGTAGCACAGATACGCAGTATTTT

J: TRBJ2-2
size: NA
D: NA
V: TRBV18
CDR3: CASSLSSVHTGELFF
DNA: TGTGCCAGCTCACTATCTAGCGTGCACACCGGGGAGCTGTTTTTT

J: TRBJ2-7
size: NA
D: TRBD2
V: TRBV4-2
CDR3: CASSQSATSGGLYEQYF
DNA: TGTGCCAGCAGCCAAAGTGCTACTAGCGGGGGACTCTACGAGCAGTACTTC

J: TRBJ2-4
size: NA
D: NA
V: TRBV4-2
CDR3: CASSPGAGTAKNIQYF
DNA: TGTGCCAGCAGCCCGGGGGCCGGGACGGCCAAAAACATTCAGTACTTC

J: TRBJ2-7
size: NA
D: TRBD2
V: TRBV28
CDR3: CASSTGLDGEQYF
DNA: TGTGCCAGCAGCACGGGACTAGATGGCGAGCAGTACTTC

J: TRBJ2-1
size: NA
D: NA
V: TRBV6-5
CDR3: CASNRQSIYNEQFF
DNA: TGTGCCAGCAATCGACAGTCGATTTACAATGAGCAGTTCTTC

J: TRBJ2-2
size: NA
D: TRBD2
V: TRBV19
CDR3: CASRNPSGTGTGELFF
DNA: TGTGCCAGTAGAAACCCTAGCGGGACGGGGACCGGGGAGCTGTTTTTT

J: TRBJ2-2
size: NA
D: TRBD1
V: TRBV7-9
CDR3: CASSSLWDRGTGELFF
DNA: TGTGCCAGCAGCTCCCTGTGGGACAGGGGGACCGGGGAGCTGTTTTTT

J: TRBJ2-5
size: few
D: NA
V: TRBV21-1
CDR3: CASQRGAEETQYF
DNA: TGTGCCAGCCAAAGAGGGGCAGAAGAGACCCAGTACTTC

J: TRBJ2-6
size: NA
D: TRBD1
V: TRBV18
CDR3: CASLEFSSGTGHLGANVLTF
DNA: TGTGCCAGCTTGGAGTTCTCTTCCGGGACAGGGCACCTAGGAGCCAACGTCCTGACTTTC

J: TRBJ2-7
size: NA
D: NA
V: TRBV11-2
CDR3: CASSDPGPSEQYF
DNA: TGTGCCAGCAGCGATCCAGGTCCTAGCGAGCAGTACTTC

J: TRBJ1-1
size: NA
D: NA
V: TRBV30
CDR3: CAWSVLSEAFF
DNA: TGTGCCTGGAGTGTACTATCTGAAGCTTTCTTT

J: TRBJ2-1
size: NA
D: NA
V: TRBV27
CDR3: CASSLFPYNEQFF
DNA: TGTGCCAGCAGTTTATTCCCCTACAATGAGCAGTTCTTC

J: TRBJ2-1
size: NA
D: NA
V: TRBV27
CDR3: CASSSSGVYNEQFF
DNA: TGTGCCAGCAGTAGTAGCGGAGTCTACAATGAGCAGTTCTTC

J: TRBJ2-4
size: NA
D: NA
V: TRBV28
CDR3: CASSLAGESNIQYF
DNA: TGTGCCAGCAGTTTGGCAGGGGAGTCGAACATTCAGTACTTC

J: TRBJ2-1
size: NA
D: NA
V: TRBV19
CDR3: CASSIKGSGFYNEQFF
DNA: TGTGCCAGTAGTATAAAAGGGAGCGGTTTTTACAATGAGCAGTTCTTC

J: TRBJ2-2
size: NA
D: TRBD1
V: TRBV5-1
CDR3: CASSSWTGGTGELFF
DNA: TGCGCCAGCAGCTCCTGGACAGGGGGCACCGGGGAGCTGTTTTTT

J: TRBJ2-6
size: NA
D: NA
V: TRBV18
CDR3: CASSRTGANVLTF
DNA: TGTGCCAGCTCACGGACTGGGGCCAACGTCCTGACTTTC

J: TRBJ2-1
size: NA
D: TRBD2
V: TRBV6-1
CDR3: CATTTRELLFF
DNA: TGTGCCACCACCACGCGGGAGCTTTTGTTCTTC

J: TRBJ2-5
size: NA
D: TRBD2
V: TRBV11-1
CDR3: CASSLSPSGFQETQYF
DNA: TGTGCCAGCAGCTTATCACCTAGCGGGTTCCAAGAGACCCAGTACTTC

J: TRBJ2-1
size: NA
D: NA
V: TRBV6-4
CDR3: CASSGGNNEQFF
DNA: TGTGCCAGCAGTGGAGGGAACAATGAGCAGTTCTTC

J: TRBJ2-5
size: NA
D: NA
V: TRBV27
CDR3: CASSPYLTGGQETQYF
DNA: TGTGCCAGCAGTCCCTATCTGACAGGAGGGCAAGAGACCCAGTACTTC

J: TRBJ2-5
size: NA
D: NA
V: TRBV30
CDR3: CAWSVTGQETQYF
DNA: TGTGCCTGGAGTGTTACGGGGCAAGAGACCCAGTACTTC

J: TRBJ2-7
size: NA
D: TRBD2
V: TRBV28
CDR3: CASSLGVAGPHEQYF
DNA: TGTGCCAGCAGTTTAGGGGTAGCGGGACCCCACGAGCAGTACTTC

J: TRBJ2-2
size: NA
D: TRBD1
V: TRBV30
CDR3: CASRTGVNTGELFF
DNA: TGTGCCTCCCGGACAGGGGTGAACACCGGGGAGCTGTTTTTT

J: TRBJ2-7
size: NA
D: NA
V: TRBV19
CDR3: CASSMGTYEQYF
DNA: TGTGCCAGTAGTATGGGCACGTACGAGCAGTACTTC

J: TRBJ2-5
size: NA
D: TRBD2
V: TRBV2
CDR3: CASNGGLAYQETQYF
DNA: TGTGCCAGCAATGGAGGACTAGCGTACCAAGAGACCCAGTACTTC